This entry lists 11 T cell receptor beta chains sequenced from one sample in a study of cytomegalovirus exposure and HLA in healthy donors. The PCR ran on 60 Vbeta and 13 Jbeta primers. Assay used: immunoSEQ multiplex PCR; TCRdb lists only in-frame clones, some missing. Of some 140,000 clones in the sample, over 70% were seen once. Specimen: PBMCs. These receptors came from a man under 40 in good health and CMV-seropositive.

V usage is TRBV9 and J usage is TRBJ2-5; TRBD2 agrees at 9 bases. The CDR3 totals 15 residues. The J segment lost 5 bases and the V segment lost 4 bases, leaving 9 bases of the junction unmatched. In germline, CDR1 is SGDLS, CDR2 YYNGEE. The CDR3 DNA reads as TGTGCCAGCAGCTTAGCGGGAGAGATTCGGGAGACCCAGTACTTC. It yields the protein CASSLAGEIRETQYF.

This clone was found once. V gene TRBV7-2 combines with J gene TRBJ2-7; TRBD1 might be the D (7 bases). The germline CDR1 and CDR2 sequences are SGHTA and FQGNSA. The CDR3 loop spans 15 amino acids. V dropped 5 bases and J dropped 9 bases, with 23 bases sitting between them. The CDR3 loop reads CASSTSPTGRSGQYF. The CDR3 DNA reads as TGTGCCAGCAGCACTTCGCCGACAGGGAGGTCGGGGCAGTACTTC.

The rearrangement links TRBV27 to TRBJ2-7, with 9 bases that match TRBD1. This CDR3 contains 18 residues. V lost 2 bases and J lost 2; bases outside the gene matches: 13. Germline lookup yields CDR1 MNHEY and CDR2 SMNVEV (reference sequence). CDR3 sequence: CASSLQMPQGAAPYEQYF. In nucleotides, the CDR3 is TGTGCCAGCAGTTTACAAATGCCACAGGGGGCGGCCCCCTACGAGCAGTACTTC.

In DNA form, the CDR3 reads TGTGCCAGCAGTCCCCACAGGGTCGAGCAGTACTTC. Translation: CASSPHRVEQYF. V gene TRBV6-1 combines with J gene TRBJ2-7; a possible D gene is TRBD1 (6 bases). The germline CDR1 and CDR2 sequences are MNHNS and SASEGT. This CDR3 spans 12 amino acids. V lost 5 bases and J 6 bases, leaving 11 bases between the germline ends.

The rearrangement uses TRBV27 and TRBJ2-1, with 12 bases matching TRBD2. V shed 0 bases, J shed 13 bases, and the junction held 4 bases outside the gene matches. Per germline, CDR1 MNHEY and CDR2 SMNVEV (reference sequence). The CDR3 totals 14 residues. The CDR3 nucleotides read TGTGCCAGCAGTTTATCGACTAGCGGGAGATATCAGTTCTTC. It encodes CASSLSTSGRYQFF.

The chain joins TRBV27 to TRBJ2-7; 7 bases agree with TRBD1. J lost 2 bases, V lost 6 bases, and 10 bases had no gene match. The CDR3 sequence is 15 residues long. From germline, CDR1 is MNHEY and CDR2 SMNVEV (reference sequence). CDR3 nucleotide sequence: TGTGCCAGCAGGAAAAGGGACAGTCAAACCTACGAGCAGTACTTC. Its protein product is CASRKRDSQTYEQYF.

The rearrangement joins TRBV25-1 to TRBJ2-2, with 9 bases that match TRBD2. The CDR3 is 17 amino acids. The trim removed 3 bases at V and 1 base at J, leaving 6 bases unmatched. Per the germline V gene, CDR1 is MGHDK and CDR2 is SYGVNS. This CDR3 reads CASSDLATSGNTGELFF. The CDR3 DNA reads TGTGCCAGCAGTGATTTGGCGACTAGCGGGAACACCGGGGAGCTGTTTTTT.

The V and J genes are TRBV9 and TRBJ2-1; D might be TRBD2 (5 bases). The CDR3 runs 17 residues. The V gene's germline CDR1 is SGDLS and CDR2 YYNGEE. V lost 0 bases and J lost 0, with 13 bases in between. CDR3 nucleotide sequence: TGTGCCAGCAGCGTAGCGGCTAGCCGGAGCTCCTACAATGAGCAGTTCTTC. It codes for CASSVAASRSSYNEQFF.

In its sample, this clone was seen once. The V and J genes are TRBV18 and TRBJ2-7, with 11 nucleotides matching TRBD2. The CDR3 sequence is 15 residues long. V was clipped by 0 bases and J by 2 bases; unmatched bases: 0. In germline, CDR1 is KGHSH, CDR2 LQKENI. The CDR3 nucleotides read TGTGCCAGCTCACCACCGGGACTAGCGGCCTACGAGCAGTACTTC. Its translation: CASSPPGLAAYEQYF.

This CDR3 is CASSPGGRNTEAFF. CDR3 sequence (DNA): TGTGCCAGCTCACCAGGGGGGAGGAACACTGAAGCTTTCTTT. The chain joins TRBV18 to TRBJ1-1; tentatively, D is TRBD1 (5 bases). Deletions cut 2 bases from V and 1 base from J, with 8 bases between. Germline assignment: CDR1 KGHSH and CDR2 LQKENI. The CDR3 loop spans 14 amino acids. Combining the CDR3 with reference TRBV18 and TRBJ1-1 gives the whole variable domain NAGVMQNPRHLVRRRGQEARLRCSPMKGHSHVYWYRQLPEEGLKFMVYLQKENIIDESGMPKERFSAEFPKEGPSILRIQQVVRGDSAAYFCASSPGGRNTEAFFGQGTRLTVV.

The chain has TRBV27 and TRBJ1-2; 8 nucleotides match TRBD1. The CDR3 is made up of 16 amino acids. Losses at the gene ends were 6 bases for V and 0 bases for J; bases not matched to a gene: 9. Germline lookup yields CDR1 MNHEY and CDR2 SMNVEV (reference sequence). CDR3: CASSKDRVGANYGYTF. The CDR3 DNA is TGTGCCAGCAGCAAGGACAGGGTTGGCGCTAACTATGGCTACACCTTC.